This T cell receptor beta chain emerged from a study of blood T cell repertoires in COVID-19. Across the whole study: Sample material is recorded as cDNA or gDNA derived from T cells, B-cell-depleted T cells, or PBMCs.

CDR3 size: 16 residues. Germline CDR1 LGHNA, CDR2 YSLEER. The ends lost 0 bases at V and 4 bases at J; junction bases unmatched: 7. Sequencing was performed with immunoSEQ multiplex PCR; in TCRdb, only in-frame clones are kept and a portion is missing. The sample has 200,000 or so clones, roughly 81% seen once. Sequencing was done on a sample of peripheral blood. The clonotype originates from a woman older than 75 with COVID-19, enrolled during active disease. This chain uses TRBV4-3 with TRBJ1-1; 8 bases agree with TRBD1. In DNA, the CDR3 is TGCGCCAGCAGCCAAGATCCTCGGACAGGGACCACTGAAGCTTTCTTT. This sequence encodes CASSQDPRTGTTEAFF.